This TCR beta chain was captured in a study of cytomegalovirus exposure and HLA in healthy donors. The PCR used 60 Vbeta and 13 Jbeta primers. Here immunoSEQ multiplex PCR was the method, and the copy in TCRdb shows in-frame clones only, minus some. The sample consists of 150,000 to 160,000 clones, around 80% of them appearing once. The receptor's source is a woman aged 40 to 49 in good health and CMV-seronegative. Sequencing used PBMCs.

Written as DNA, the CDR3 is TGTGCCAGCAGTTTAATAGTCTCTGGGGCCAACGTCCTGACTTTC. It specifies CASSLIVSGANVLTF. The chain combines TRBV28 with TRBJ2-6; unclear D gene. V shed 2 bases and J shed 0 bases, with 5 bases lying between them. Germline CDR1 reads MDHEN; CDR2 reads SYDVKM. The CDR3 runs 15 residues.